Included here is one T cell receptor beta chain sequence, with context. Its antigen is still unknown. Positive CCR7 selection of CD45RO-negative cells yielded the naive CD8 cells, and terminally differentiated effector memory CD45RA+ cells were excluded. This sample is part of a study of shared clonotypes between healthy human individuals. General study results and limits: Sampling used blood alone; tissue repertoires probably differ.

Replicate PCRs run on sorted subsets employed approximately 0.2 ug DNA, approximately 30,000 T cell genomes. Sequencing was performed with immunoSEQ multiplex PCR; in TCRdb, only in-frame clones are kept and a portion is missing. This sample has about 580,000 clones, with 95% to 98% found just once. The sequence came from a man aged 30-40 years in good health. The sample comprised naive CD8+ T cells sorted from blood.

CDR3 nucleotides: TGTGCCAGCAGCTCCGGGACCCCAAGCCACGAGCAGTACTTC. Residues: CASSSGTPSHEQYF. The rearrangement uses TRBV13 and TRBJ2-7, with D perhaps being TRBD1 or TRBD2 (5 bases each). V was pared by 4 bases and J by 5 bases, with 15 bases between. The CDR3 spans 14 residues. The germline gives CDR1 PRHDT, CDR2 FYEKMQ (reference sequence).